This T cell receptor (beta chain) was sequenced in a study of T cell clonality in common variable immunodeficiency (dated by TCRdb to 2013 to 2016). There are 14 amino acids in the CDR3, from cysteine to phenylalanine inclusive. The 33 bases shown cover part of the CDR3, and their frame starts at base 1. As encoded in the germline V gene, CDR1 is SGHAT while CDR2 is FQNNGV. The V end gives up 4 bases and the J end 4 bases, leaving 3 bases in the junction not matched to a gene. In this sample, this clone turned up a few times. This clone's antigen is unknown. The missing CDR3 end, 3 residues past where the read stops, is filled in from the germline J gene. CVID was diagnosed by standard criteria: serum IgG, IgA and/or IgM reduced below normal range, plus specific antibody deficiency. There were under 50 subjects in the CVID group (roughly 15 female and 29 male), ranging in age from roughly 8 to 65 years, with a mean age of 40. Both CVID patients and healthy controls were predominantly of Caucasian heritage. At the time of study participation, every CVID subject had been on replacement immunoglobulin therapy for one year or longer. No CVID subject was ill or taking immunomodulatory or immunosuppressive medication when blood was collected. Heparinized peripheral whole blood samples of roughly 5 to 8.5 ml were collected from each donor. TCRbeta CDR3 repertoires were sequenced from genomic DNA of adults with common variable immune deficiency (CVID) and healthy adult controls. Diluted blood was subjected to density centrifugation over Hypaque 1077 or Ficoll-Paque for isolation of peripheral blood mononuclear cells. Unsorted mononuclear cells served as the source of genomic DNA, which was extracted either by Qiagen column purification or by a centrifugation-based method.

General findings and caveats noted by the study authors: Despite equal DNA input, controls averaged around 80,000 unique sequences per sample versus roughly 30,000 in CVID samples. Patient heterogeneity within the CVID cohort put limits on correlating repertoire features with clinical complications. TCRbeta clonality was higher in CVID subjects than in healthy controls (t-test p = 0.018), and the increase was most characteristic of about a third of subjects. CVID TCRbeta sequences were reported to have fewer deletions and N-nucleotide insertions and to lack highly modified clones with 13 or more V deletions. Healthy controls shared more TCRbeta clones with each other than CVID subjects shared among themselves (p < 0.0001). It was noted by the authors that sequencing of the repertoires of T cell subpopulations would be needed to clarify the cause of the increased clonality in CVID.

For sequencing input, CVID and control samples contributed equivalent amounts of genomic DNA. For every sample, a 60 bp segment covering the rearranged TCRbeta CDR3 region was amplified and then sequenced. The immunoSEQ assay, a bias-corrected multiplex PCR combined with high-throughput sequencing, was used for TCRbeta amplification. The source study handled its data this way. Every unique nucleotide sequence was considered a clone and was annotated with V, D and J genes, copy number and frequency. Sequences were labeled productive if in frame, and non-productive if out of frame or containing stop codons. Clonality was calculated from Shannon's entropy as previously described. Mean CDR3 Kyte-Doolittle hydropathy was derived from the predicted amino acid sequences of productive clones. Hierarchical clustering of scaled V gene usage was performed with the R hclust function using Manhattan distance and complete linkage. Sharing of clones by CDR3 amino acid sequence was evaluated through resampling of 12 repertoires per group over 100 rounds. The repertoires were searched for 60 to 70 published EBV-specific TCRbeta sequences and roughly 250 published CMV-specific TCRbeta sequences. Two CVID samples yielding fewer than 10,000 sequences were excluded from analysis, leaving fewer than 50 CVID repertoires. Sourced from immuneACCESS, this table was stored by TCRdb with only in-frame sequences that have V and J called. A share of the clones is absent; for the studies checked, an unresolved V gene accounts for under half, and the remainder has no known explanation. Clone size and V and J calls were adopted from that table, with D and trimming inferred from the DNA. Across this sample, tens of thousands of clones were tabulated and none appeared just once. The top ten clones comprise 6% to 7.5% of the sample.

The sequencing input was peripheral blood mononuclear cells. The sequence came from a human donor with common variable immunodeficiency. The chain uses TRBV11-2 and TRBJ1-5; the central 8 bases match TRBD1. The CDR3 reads CASSSDRVNQPQHF. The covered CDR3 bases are TGTGCCAGCAGCTCGGACAGGGTAAATCAGCCC.